This TCR beta chain was documented in a study of shared clonotypes between healthy human individuals. Details on this clone: Its cognate antigen is unknown.

Findings of the study overall: The study generally estimated greater richness for naive than memory subsets. The authors expected sequencing depth to affect clonotype sharing among donors. Against clonotypes common to all four donors, non-shared ones had lower generation probabilities.

The CDR3 extends over 13 amino acids. Trimming stripped 1 base from V and 5 bases from J, with 8 bases between. Looked up from germline, CDR1 is LNHNV and CDR2 is YYDKDF (reference sequence). Sorted-subset replicate PCRs used 200 to 250 ng DNA, about 30,000 T cell genomes. Only in-frame clones appear in the TCRdb table, and some are missing; sequencing was by immunoSEQ multiplex PCR. The sample includes millions of clones, 85% to 95% of them seen just once. This sequence was found in a young man in good health. Some clones in this sample may be carry-over from other donors' samples. This chain uses TRBV15 with TRBJ1-2, with D unresolved. Sequencing was done on a sample of naive CD4+ T cells from PBMCs. Subset noted: CD45RA+ positively selected. CDR3 DNA: TGTGCCACCAGCAGAGCGCAGGTTTATGGCTACACCTTC. Its protein is CATSRAQVYGYTF.